The 14 T cell receptor beta chains reported below all come from one sample, sequenced in a study. TCRdb itself ran the RT-PCR reads through MiXCR, one entry per CDR3 protein. The table includes more than 550,000 distinct CDR3 sequences, approximately 15% detected once. Sequenced sample: memory CD4+ T cells from blood. These receptors originate from a female donor in good health, serving as a healthy control.

This clonotype has more than one count but fewer than ten. The chain recombines TRBV4-1 with TRBJ2-2, with D possibly matching TRBD1 (5 bases). Germline CDR1 reads MGHRA; CDR2 reads YSYEKL. The CDR3 contains 16 residues. The V gene lost 7 bases and the J gene lost 2 bases, with 17 bases spanning the gap. The chain's CDR3 is CASTPLGGANTGELFF. The CDR3 DNA follows: TGCGCCAGCACCCCATTGGGTGGGGCCAACACCGGGGAGCTGTTTTTT.

The chain joins TRBV28 to TRBJ2-1; D is possibly TRBD1 (6 bases). Germline V gene sequence: CDR1 MDHEN, CDR2 SYDVKM. This CDR3 has 15 residues. V gave up 2 bases and J gave up 5 bases, with 13 bases separating them. Here the CDR3 reads CASSLEQGFNNEQFF. CDR3 DNA sequence: TGTGCCAGCAGTTTAGAACAGGGCTTTAACAATGAGCAGTTCTTC.

This clonotype was picked up many times. The rearrangement joins TRBV20-1 to TRBJ1-1; 12 nucleotides match TRBD1. Germline assignment: CDR1 DFQATT and CDR2 SNEGSKA (reference sequence). This CDR3 comprises 15 residues. Germline trimming cut 5 bases from V and 1 base from J; bases unmatched to any gene: 5. Here the CDR3 reads CSAPGQGAGNTEAFF. For the CDR3, the DNA is TGCAGTGCTCCGGGACAGGGGGCCGGGAACACTGAAGCTTTCTTT.

This clonotype appeared a few times. The rearrangement joins TRBV20-1 to TRBJ1-2, with a weak D call TRBD1 (5 bases). The germline V and J ends were trimmed by 3 bases and 6 bases, with 8 bases remaining between them. The CDR3 runs 11 residues. Germline V gene data show CDR1 as DFQATT and CDR2 as SNEGSKA (reference sequence). CDR3 protein: CSASWGDGYTF. CDR3 coding DNA: TGCAGTGCTAGTTGGGGCGATGGCTACACCTTC.

The chain has TRBV6-2 or TRBV6-3 and TRBJ2-3; TRBD2 agrees at 9 bases. Germline assignment: CDR1 MNHEY and CDR2 SVGEGT. The CDR3 is made up of 15 amino acids. V trimming: 8 bases; J trimming: 0 bases; junction bases outside the gene matches: 6. The CDR3 region is CASGSTSGSTDTQYF. CDR3 bases: TGTGCCAGCGGATCGACTAGCGGCAGCACAGATACGCAGTATTTT.

V usage is TRBV6-6 and J usage is TRBJ2-1; 10 bases line up with TRBD1. Losses at the gene ends were 6 bases for V and 7 bases for J; bases not matched to a gene: 9. This CDR3 region has 15 residues. The germline CDR1 and CDR2 sequences are MNHNY and SVGAGI (reference sequence). The chain's CDR3 is CASRPDRGRSNEQFF. The CDR3 nucleotides are TGTGCCAGCAGACCAGACAGGGGGCGCTCAAATGAGCAGTTCTTC.

Only a few counts were recorded for this clonotype. The genes are TRBV5-8 and TRBJ2-3; D may correspond to TRBD1 or TRBD2 (6 bases each). The V end was cut by 4 bases, the J end by 2 bases, with 14 bases between. The CDR3 extends over 15 amino acids. Germline loops: CDR1 SGHTS, CDR2 YDEGEE. The DNA for the CDR3 is TGTGCCAGCAGCCCAGGGGACTCCTACACAGATACGCAGTATTTT. Its protein is CASSPGDSYTDTQYF.

This clonotype occurred many times. This rearrangement joins TRBV7-2 to TRBJ2-7; 11 bases match TRBD2. Germline CDR1 and CDR2: SGHTA and FQGNSA. The junction had 7 bases not matched to a gene; V was cut back by 5 bases and J by 1 base. The CDR3 runs to 16 residues. The CDR3 loop reads CASSARLAGPSYEQYF. The CDR3 DNA reads as TGTGCCAGCAGCGCTAGACTAGCGGGACCTTCCTACGAGCAGTACTTC. The full variable domain, its missing parts supplied by reference TRBV7-2 and TRBJ2-7, is GAGVSQSPSNKVTEKGKDVELRCDPISGHTALYWYRQSLGQGLEFLIYFQGNSAPDKSGLPSDRFSAERTGGSVSTLTIQRTQQEDSAVYLCASSARLAGPSYEQYFGPGTRLTVT.

This clonotype occurred a few times. This rearrangement joins TRBV7-9 to TRBJ2-1, with TRBD2 matching over 16 bases. After removal of 5 bases from V and 9 bases from J, the junction contained 19 bases not matched to a gene. The CDR3 covers 20 residues. Germline V gives CDR1 SEHNR, CDR2 FQNEAQ (reference sequence). CDR3 amino acids: CASSPRPGTSGRALAGEQFF. CDR3 DNA sequence: TGTGCCAGCAGCCCCAGGCCAGGGACTAGCGGGAGGGCCCTCGCGGGTGAGCAGTTCTTC.

The chain recombines TRBV7-2 with TRBJ1-1; weak D call: TRBD1 (6 bases). Germline V gene sequence: CDR1 SGHTA, CDR2 FQGNSA. The V end was cut by 5 bases, the J end by 9 bases, with 13 bases between. CDR3 length: 12 residues. The chain's CDR3 is CASSPFGGKAFF. As DNA, the CDR3 is TGTGCCAGCAGCCCATTCGGGGGCAAAGCTTTCTTT. Drawing the rest from reference TRBV7-2 and TRBJ1-1, the complete variable domain is GAGVSQSPSNKVTEKGKDVELRCDPISGHTALYWYRQSLGQGLEFLIYFQGNSAPDKSGLPSDRFSAERTGGSVSTLTIQRTQQEDSAVYLCASSPFGGKAFFGQGTRLTVV.

Many counts were recorded for this clonotype. The chain uses TRBV6-1 and TRBJ2-7; D tentatively fits TRBD1 or TRBD2 (5 bases each). This CDR3 comprises 13 residues. The V and J ends lost 6 bases and 2 bases respectively, with 11 bases between them. Germline-derived CDR1 and CDR2 are MNHNS and SASEGT. CDR3 sequence (DNA): TGTGCCAGCAGCCGGGACGGGACCTACGAGCAGTACTTC. Translating gives CASSRDGTYEQYF.

This clonotype came up a few times. This chain connects TRBV6-1 to TRBJ2-2; D remains ambiguous. The length of the CDR3 is 13 residues. CDR1 is MNHNS, CDR2 SASEGT, per germline. V was pared by 5 bases and J by 5 bases, with 9 bases between. The CDR3 DNA reads TGTGCCAGCAGTCCTAGTTGGACCGGGGAGCTGTTTTTT. Translation gives CASSPSWTGELFF.

This clonotype was found many times. This chain connects TRBV7-2 to TRBJ1-5; tentative D call: TRBD1 (5 bases). Trimming removed 7 bases from V and 13 bases from J, with 11 bases in between. CDR1 and CDR2 from the germline V gene are SGHTA and FQGNSA. The CDR3 totals 10 residues. The CDR3 DNA follows: TGTGCCAGCATCTCGACAGAGCAGCATTTT. Translated: CASISTEQHF.

The sample holds a few counts of this clonotype. The chain joins TRBV6-6 to TRBJ1-1, with D hard to call. The V gene lost 2 bases and the J gene lost 0 bases, with 13 bases spanning the gap. The CDR3 sequence is 16 residues long. The V gene's germline CDR1 is MNHNY and CDR2 SVGAGI (reference sequence). This CDR3 is CASSYPMAAVNTEAFF. The CDR3 bases are TGTGCCAGCAGTTACCCGATGGCTGCAGTGAACACTGAAGCTTTCTTT.